The rows below give T cell receptor beta chains drawn from one sample of a study of T cell responses to AZD1222 COVID-19 vaccine. The method was immunoSEQ multiplex PCR; TCRdb's version includes in-frame clones alone and lacks a portion of them. The repertoire consists of some 55,000 clones, with 87% occurring once and the leading ten covering around 4%. The sequencing here drew on peripheral blood, taken on day 0 of AZD1222 vaccination. Receptor source: an adult in good health. Each CDR3 is given with its conserved first and last residue. D genes are given only for firm matches. Where a row states a size, it is once, few, many or the class of an expanded clone; other rows omit it.

j_call | d_call | cdr3_length | clone_size | v_call | cdr3_aa | cdr3_nt
TRBJ1-3 | - | 15 | - | TRBV19 | CASSTYFGSGNTIYF | TGTGCCAGTAGTACTTATTTCGGCTCTGGAAACACCATATATTTT
TRBJ2-7 | - | 14 | few | TRBV5-1 | CASSLGQDSYEQYF | TGCGCCAGCAGCTTGGGGCAGGATTCCTACGAGCAGTACTTC
TRBJ2-7 | - | 13 | - | TRBV24-1 | CATSDRRATGQYF | TGTGCCACCAGTGATCGCCGGGCCACCGGGCAGTACTTC
TRBJ1-1 | - | 14 | few | TRBV4-2 | CASSQGGVNTEAFF | TGTGCCAGCAGCCAAGGTGGGGTGAACACTGAAGCTTTCTTT
TRBJ1-2 | TRBD1 | 15 | few | TRBV4-1 | CASSQGRQGGYGYTF | TGCGCCAGCAGCCAAGGCCGACAGGGAGGCTATGGCTACACCTTC
TRBJ2-1 | - | 16 | - | TRBV10-1 | CASSPSGTGPYNEQFF | TGCGCCAGCAGTCCGTCCGGGACGGGCCCCTACAATGAGCAGTTCTTC
TRBJ1-2 | TRBD1 | 14 | - | TRBV6-5 | CASSPGTDIYGYTF | TGTGCCAGCAGTCCCGGGACAGATATCTATGGCTACACCTTC
TRBJ1-2 | TRBD1 | 13 | - | TRBV12-3/TRBV12-4 | CASSYDRGGGYTF | TGTGCCAGCAGTTATGACAGGGGAGGCGGCTACACCTTC
TRBJ2-5 | TRBD1 | 15 | - | TRBV5-3 | CARSRGQGESETQYF | TGTGCCAGAAGCCGGGGACAGGGGGAGTCAGAGACCCAGTACTTC
TRBJ1-5 | - | 16 | - | TRBV7-8 | CASSLAGQSGNQPQHF | TGTGCCAGCAGCTTAGCAGGCCAGTCAGGCAATCAGCCCCAGCATTTT
TRBJ2-2 | TRBD1 | 15 | - | TRBV9 | CASSTRDRAAGELFF | TGTGCCAGCAGCACCCGGGACAGGGCGGCCGGGGAGCTGTTTTTT
TRBJ1-1 | - | 16 | - | TRBV5-6 | CASSWRRGILNTEAFF | TGTGCCAGCAGCTGGCGGAGGGGTATATTGAATACTGAAGCTTTCTTT
TRBJ2-3 | TRBD1 | 14 | - | TRBV7-2 | CASSLDRAADTQYF | TGTGCCAGCAGCTTGGACAGGGCCGCAGATACGCAGTATTTT
TRBJ2-5 | - | 14 | - | TRBV19 | CASSIELSGETQYF | TGTGCCAGTAGTATAGAACTGTCCGGGGAGACCCAGTACTTC
TRBJ2-3 | TRBD1 | 16 | once | TRBV2 | CASTGRGTGPTDTQYF | TGTGCCAGCACCGGAAGAGGGACAGGGCCCACAGATACGCAGTATTTT
TRBJ2-1 | TRBD2 | 16 | - | TRBV9 | CASSVAPSGGANEQFF | TGTGCCAGCAGCGTAGCTCCTAGCGGGGGGGCCAATGAGCAGTTCTTC
TRBJ1-1 | - | 12 | - | TRBV5-1 | CASSLEGTEAFF | TGCGCCAGCAGCTTGGAGGGGACTGAAGCTTTCTTT
TRBJ2-1 | - | 15 | - | TRBV7-9 | CASSRGGTLNNEQFF | TGTGCCAGCAGCCGAGGGGGGACCCTAAACAATGAGCAGTTCTTC
TRBJ1-6 | - | 15 | - | TRBV6-5 | CASSAGGRYNSPLHF | TGTGCCAGCAGCGCCGGAGGAAGGTATAATTCACCCCTCCACTTT
TRBJ2-5 | TRBD1 | 15 | - | TRBV5-4 | CASSAVMTGEETQYF | TGTGCCAGCAGCGCGGTCATGACAGGGGAAGAGACCCAGTACTTC
TRBJ1-1 | - | 14 | - | TRBV5-1 | CASSLQEGLAQAFF | TGCGCCAGCAGCTTGCAGGAAGGTTTGGCCCAAGCTTTCTTT
TRBJ1-3 | - | 14 | - | TRBV5-1 | CASSVGGSGNTIYF | TGCGCCAGCAGCGTTGGGGGGAGTGGAAACACCATATATTTT
TRBJ2-1 | - | 14 | - | TRBV19 | CASHGGQHYNEQFF | TGTGCCAGTCATGGTGGGCAGCATTACAATGAGCAGTTCTTC
TRBJ2-2 | TRBD1 | 15 | few | TRBV7-9 | CASSWTGASTGELFF | TGTGCCAGCAGCTGGACAGGGGCTTCCACCGGGGAGCTGTTTTTT
TRBJ2-7 | TRBD1 | 18 | - | TRBV10-2 | CASSEFVWEGTGTGEQYF | TGCGCCAGCAGTGAGTTTGTTTGGGAGGGGACAGGGACAGGTGAGCAGTACTTC
TRBJ1-1 | TRBD1 | 14 | - | TRBV2 | CATKKQGANTEAFF | TGTGCCACCAAGAAACAGGGGGCGAACACTGAAGCTTTCTTT
TRBJ1-1 | TRBD1 | 14 | - | TRBV6-6 | CASSETGEHPEAFF | TGTGCCAGCAGTGAGACAGGGGAGCATCCTGAAGCTTTCTTT
TRBJ1-1 | - | 15 | - | TRBV18 | CASSPGAGTGAEAFF | TGTGCCAGCTCACCAGGGGCAGGAACGGGGGCTGAAGCTTTCTTT
TRBJ1-2 | - | 14 | - | TRBV28 | CASSLSTGFYGYTF | TGTGCCAGCAGTTTATCGACAGGCTTCTATGGCTACACCTTC
TRBJ2-5 | - | 12 | - | TRBV3-1/TRBV3-2 | CASSQDQETQYF | TGTGCCAGCAGCCAAGACCAAGAGACCCAGTACTTC
TRBJ1-2 | - | 12 | - | TRBV18 | CASSPSGSGYTF | TGTGCCAGCTCACCATCAGGGTCCGGCTACACCTTC
TRBJ1-2 | - | 12 | - | TRBV28 | CASRLAGHGYTF | TGTGCCAGCAGGCTTGCAGGCCATGGCTACACCTTC
TRBJ1-6 | - | 15 | - | TRBV10-3 | CAISESDSQSSPLHF | TGTGCCATCAGTGAGTCGGACAGCCAGTCCTCACCCCTCCACTTT
TRBJ1-1 | - | 14 | once | TRBV7-9 | CASSLAGGRAEAFF | TGTGCCAGCAGCTTAGCTGGGGGAAGGGCTGAAGCTTTCTTT
TRBJ1-5 | - | 15 | - | TRBV28 | CASSTQGGSNQPQHF | TGTGCCAGCAGCACACAGGGAGGTAGCAATCAGCCCCAGCATTTT
TRBJ1-5 | - | 13 | - | TRBV7-9 | CASSSESAQPQHF | TGTGCCAGCAGCTCCGAATCAGCTCAGCCCCAGCATTTT
TRBJ1-1 | - | 14 | - | TRBV5-1 | CASSVRTVNTEAFF | TGCGCCAGCAGCGTTCGGACAGTAAACACTGAAGCTTTCTTT
TRBJ1-2 | TRBD1 | 14 | - | TRBV28 | CASSSTGKVGGYTF | TGTGCCAGCAGTTCGACAGGGAAAGTCGGTGGCTACACCTTC
TRBJ1-6 | TRBD1 | 16 | - | TRBV18 | CASSPGTGGSNSPLHF | TGTGCCAGCTCACCAGGGACAGGAGGGAGTAATTCACCCCTCCACTTT
TRBJ1-1 | - | 15 | - | TRBV30 | CAWSVGGIGYTEAFF | TGTGCCTGGAGTGTTGGCGGGATCGGCTACACTGAAGCTTTCTTT
TRBJ2-7 | TRBD2 | 16 | - | TRBV7-2 | CASSLGLAGGLSEQYF | TGTGCCAGCAGCTTAGGACTAGCGGGGGGGTTGAGCGAGCAGTACTTC
TRBJ1-2 | - | 16 | few | TRBV28 | CASSHTRGGDNYGYTF | TGTGCCAGCAGTCATACCCGCGGAGGGGATAACTATGGCTACACCTTC
TRBJ1-5 | TRBD1 | 14 | - | TRBV28 | CASSGTALNQPQHF | TGTGCCAGCAGTGGGACAGCTCTTAATCAGCCCCAGCATTTT
TRBJ1-5 | - | 13 | - | TRBV19 | CASSTQYNQPQHF | TGTGCCAGTAGTACCCAATATAATCAGCCCCAGCATTTT
TRBJ2-3 | TRBD1 | 15 | - | TRBV9 | CASGETGGRWDTQYF | TGTGCCAGCGGGGAGACAGGGGGCAGGTGGGATACGCAGTATTTT
TRBJ2-1 | - | 15 | few | TRBV9 | CASSTGQSSYNEQFF | TGTGCCAGCTCAACCGGACAGAGCTCCTACAATGAGCAGTTCTTC
TRBJ2-3 | TRBD2 | 17 | - | TRBV2 | CASRGEAIAGATDTQYF | TGTGCCAGCAGAGGTGAGGCCATAGCGGGGGCCACAGATACGCAGTATTTT
TRBJ2-1 | TRBD2 | 17 | - | TRBV19 | CASSLSGSGGAYNEQFF | TGTGCCAGTAGTCTCTCGGGGAGCGGGGGGGCCTACAATGAGCAGTTCTTC
TRBJ1-6 | - | 15 | - | TRBV12-5 | CASGLHRVNNSPLHF | TGTGCTAGTGGTTTGCACAGGGTCAATAATTCACCCCTCCACTTT
TRBJ1-3 | - | 15 | - | TRBV28 | CASSLRGASGNTIYF | TGTGCCAGCAGTTTACGGGGGGCTTCTGGAAACACCATATATTTT
TRBJ1-4 | TRBD1 | 15 | once | TRBV28 | CASSLVQGAREKLFF | TGTGCCAGCAGTTTAGTACAGGGGGCGAGGGAAAAACTGTTTTTT
TRBJ2-3 | TRBD2 | 16 | - | TRBV6-1 | CASSDFSGGATDTQYF | TGTGCCAGCAGTGACTTTAGCGGGGGGGCTACAGATACGCAGTATTTT